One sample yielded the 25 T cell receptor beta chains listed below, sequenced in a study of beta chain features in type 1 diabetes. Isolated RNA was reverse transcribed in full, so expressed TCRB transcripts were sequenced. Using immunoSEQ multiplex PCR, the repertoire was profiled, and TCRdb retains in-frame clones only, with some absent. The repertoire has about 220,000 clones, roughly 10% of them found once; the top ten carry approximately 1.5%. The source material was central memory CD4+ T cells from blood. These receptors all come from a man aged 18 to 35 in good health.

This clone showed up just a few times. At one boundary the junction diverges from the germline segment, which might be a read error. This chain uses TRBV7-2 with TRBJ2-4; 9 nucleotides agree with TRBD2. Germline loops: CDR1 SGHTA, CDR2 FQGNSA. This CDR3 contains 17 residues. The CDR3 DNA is TGTGCCAGCAGCTTAGCATCAGGCGGGAGGGCCATAAACATTCAGTACTTC. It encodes CASSLASGGRAINIQYF.

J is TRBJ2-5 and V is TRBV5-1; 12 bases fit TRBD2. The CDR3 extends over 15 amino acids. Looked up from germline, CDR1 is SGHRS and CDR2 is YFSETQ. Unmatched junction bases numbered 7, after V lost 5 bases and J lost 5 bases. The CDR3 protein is CASRPGLAGRETQYF. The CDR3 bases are TGCGCCAGCAGACCTGGACTAGCGGGACGGGAGACCCAGTACTTC. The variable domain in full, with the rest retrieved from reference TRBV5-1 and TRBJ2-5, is KAGVTQTPRYLIKTRGQQVTLSCSPISGHRSVSWYQQTPGQGLQFLFEYFSETQRNKGNFPGRFSGRQFSNSRSEMNVSTLELGDSALYLCASRPGLAGRETQYFGPGTRLLVL.

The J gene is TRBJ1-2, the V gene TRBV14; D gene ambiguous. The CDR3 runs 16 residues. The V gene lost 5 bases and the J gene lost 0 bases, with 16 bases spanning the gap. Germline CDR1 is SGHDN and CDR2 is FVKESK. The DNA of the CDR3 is TGTGCCAGCAGCTCCTTCCCGGGCCCTGCTAACTATGGCTACACCTTC. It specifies CASSSFPGPANYGYTF.

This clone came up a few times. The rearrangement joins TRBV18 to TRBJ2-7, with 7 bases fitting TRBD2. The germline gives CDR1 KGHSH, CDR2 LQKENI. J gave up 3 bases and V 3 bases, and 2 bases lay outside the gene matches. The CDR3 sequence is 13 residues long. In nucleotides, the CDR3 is TGTGCCAGCTCACCGAGCGGGGACTACGAGCAGTACTTC. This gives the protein CASSPSGDYEQYF.

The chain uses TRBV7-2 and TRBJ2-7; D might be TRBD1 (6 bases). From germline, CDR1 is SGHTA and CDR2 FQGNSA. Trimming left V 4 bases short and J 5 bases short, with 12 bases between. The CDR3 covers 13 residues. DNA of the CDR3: TGTGCCAGCAGCTCCGATACAGGGAACGAGCAGTACTTC. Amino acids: CASSSDTGNEQYF. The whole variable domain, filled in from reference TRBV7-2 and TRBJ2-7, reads GAGVSQSPSNKVTEKGKDVELRCDPISGHTALYWYRQSLGQGLEFLIYFQGNSAPDKSGLPSDRFSAERTGGSVSTLTIQRTQQEDSAVYLCASSSDTGNEQYFGPGTRLTVT.

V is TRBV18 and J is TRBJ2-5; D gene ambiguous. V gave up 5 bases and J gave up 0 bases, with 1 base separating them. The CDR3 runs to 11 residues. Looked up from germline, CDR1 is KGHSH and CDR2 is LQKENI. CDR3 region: CASSNQETQYF. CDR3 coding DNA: TGTGCCAGCTCAAACCAAGAGACCCAGTACTTC.

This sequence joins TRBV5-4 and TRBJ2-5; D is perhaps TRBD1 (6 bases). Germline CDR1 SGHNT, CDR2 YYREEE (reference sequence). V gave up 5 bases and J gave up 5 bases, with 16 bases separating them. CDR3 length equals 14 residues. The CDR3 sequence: CASSIQGVDETQYF. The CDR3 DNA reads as TGTGCCAGCAGTATACAGGGAGTCGACGAGACCCAGTACTTC.

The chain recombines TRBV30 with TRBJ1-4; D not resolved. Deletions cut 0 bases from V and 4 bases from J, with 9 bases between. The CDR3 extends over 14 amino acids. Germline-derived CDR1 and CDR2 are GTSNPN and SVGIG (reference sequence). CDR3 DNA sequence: TGTGCCTGGAGTGTTCGGACTCTTAATGAAAAACTGTTTTTT. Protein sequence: CAWSVRTLNEKLFF.

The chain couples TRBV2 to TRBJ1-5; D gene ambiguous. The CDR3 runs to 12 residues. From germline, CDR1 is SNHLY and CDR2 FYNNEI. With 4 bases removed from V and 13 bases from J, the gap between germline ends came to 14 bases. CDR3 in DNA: TGTGCCAGCAGTGTAAGTGAAGGCCGACAGCATTTT. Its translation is CASSVSEGRQHF.

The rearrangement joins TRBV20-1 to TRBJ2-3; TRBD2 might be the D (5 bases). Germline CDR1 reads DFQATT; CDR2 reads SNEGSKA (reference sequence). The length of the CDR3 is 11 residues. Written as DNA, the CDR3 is TGCAGCGCCGGGTGGGAGGATACGCAGTATTTT. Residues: CSAGWEDTQYF.

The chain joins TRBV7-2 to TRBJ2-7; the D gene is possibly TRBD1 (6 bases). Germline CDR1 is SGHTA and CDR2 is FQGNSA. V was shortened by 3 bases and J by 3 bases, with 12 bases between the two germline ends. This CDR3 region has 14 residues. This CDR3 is CASSFMTGHYEQYF. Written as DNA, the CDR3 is TGTGCCAGCAGCTTCATGACAGGCCACTACGAGCAGTACTTC.

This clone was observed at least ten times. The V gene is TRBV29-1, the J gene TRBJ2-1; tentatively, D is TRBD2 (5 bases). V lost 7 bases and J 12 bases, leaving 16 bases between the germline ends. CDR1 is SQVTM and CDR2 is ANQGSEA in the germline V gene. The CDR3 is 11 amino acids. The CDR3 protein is CSAPLATTQFF. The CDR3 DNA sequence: TGCAGCGCCCCCTTAGCGACTACGCAGTTCTTC.

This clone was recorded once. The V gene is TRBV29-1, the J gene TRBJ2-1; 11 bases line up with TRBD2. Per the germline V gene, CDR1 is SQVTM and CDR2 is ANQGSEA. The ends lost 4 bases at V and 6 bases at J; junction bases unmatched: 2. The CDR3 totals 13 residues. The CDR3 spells CSVVAGGVNEQFF. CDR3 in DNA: TGCAGCGTTGTAGCGGGAGGGGTCAATGAGCAGTTCTTC.

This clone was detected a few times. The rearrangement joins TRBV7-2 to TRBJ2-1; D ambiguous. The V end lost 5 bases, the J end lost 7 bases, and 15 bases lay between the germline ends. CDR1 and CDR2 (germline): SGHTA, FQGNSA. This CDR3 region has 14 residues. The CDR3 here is CASSRFSGYNEQFF. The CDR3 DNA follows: TGTGCCAGCAGCCGATTCTCCGGGTATAATGAGCAGTTCTTC.

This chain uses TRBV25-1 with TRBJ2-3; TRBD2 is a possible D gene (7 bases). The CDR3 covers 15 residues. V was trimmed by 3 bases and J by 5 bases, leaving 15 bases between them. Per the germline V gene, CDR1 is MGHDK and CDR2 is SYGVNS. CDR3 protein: CASSDPRGAGDTQYF. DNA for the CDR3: TGTGCCAGCAGTGACCCTCGGGGGGCAGGAGATACGCAGTATTTT.

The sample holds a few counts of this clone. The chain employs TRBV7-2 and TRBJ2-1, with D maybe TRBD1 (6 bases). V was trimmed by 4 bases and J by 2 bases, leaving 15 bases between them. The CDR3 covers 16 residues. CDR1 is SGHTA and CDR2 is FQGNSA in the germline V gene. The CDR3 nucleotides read TGTGCCAGCAGCTCCCTGAGGGGGAAGCCCTACAATGAGCAGTTCTTC. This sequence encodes CASSSLRGKPYNEQFF. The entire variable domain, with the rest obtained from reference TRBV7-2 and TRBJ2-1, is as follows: GAGVSQSPSNKVTEKGKDVELRCDPISGHTALYWYRQSLGQGLEFLIYFQGNSAPDKSGLPSDRFSAERTGGSVSTLTIQRTQQEDSAVYLCASSSLRGKPYNEQFFGPGTRLTVL.

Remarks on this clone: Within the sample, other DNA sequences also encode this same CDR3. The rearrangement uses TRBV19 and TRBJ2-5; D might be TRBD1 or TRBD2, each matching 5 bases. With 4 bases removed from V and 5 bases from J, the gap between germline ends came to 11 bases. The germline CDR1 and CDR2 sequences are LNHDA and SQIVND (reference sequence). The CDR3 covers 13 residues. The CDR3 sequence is CASSRDPEETQYF. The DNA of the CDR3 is TGTGCCAGTAGTAGGGACCCGGAGGAGACCCAGTACTTC.

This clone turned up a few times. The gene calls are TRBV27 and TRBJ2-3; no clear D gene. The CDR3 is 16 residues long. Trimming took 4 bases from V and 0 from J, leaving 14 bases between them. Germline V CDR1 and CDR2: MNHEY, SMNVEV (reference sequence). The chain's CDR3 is CASSSRTTPSTDTQYF. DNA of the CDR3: TGTGCCAGCAGTTCTCGGACCACCCCAAGCACAGATACGCAGTATTTT.

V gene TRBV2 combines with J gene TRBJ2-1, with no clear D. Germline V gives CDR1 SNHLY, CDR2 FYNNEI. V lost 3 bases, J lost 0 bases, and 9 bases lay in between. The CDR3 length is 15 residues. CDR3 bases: TGTGCCAGCAGTGAGGGCAGGAGCTCCTACAATGAGCAGTTCTTC. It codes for CASSEGRSSYNEQFF.

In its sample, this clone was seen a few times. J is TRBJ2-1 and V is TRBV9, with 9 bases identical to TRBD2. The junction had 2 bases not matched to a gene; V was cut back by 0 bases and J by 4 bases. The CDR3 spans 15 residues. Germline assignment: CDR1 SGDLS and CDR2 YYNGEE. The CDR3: CASSVETSGYNEQFF. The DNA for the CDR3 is TGTGCCAGCAGCGTAGAGACTAGCGGTTACAATGAGCAGTTCTTC.

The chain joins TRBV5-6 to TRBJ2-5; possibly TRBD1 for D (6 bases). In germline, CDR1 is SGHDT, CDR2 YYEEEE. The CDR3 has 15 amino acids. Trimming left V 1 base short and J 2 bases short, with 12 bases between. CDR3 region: CASSLIVGGQETQYF. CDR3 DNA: TGTGCCAGCAGCTTGATCGTAGGGGGACAAGAGACCCAGTACTTC.

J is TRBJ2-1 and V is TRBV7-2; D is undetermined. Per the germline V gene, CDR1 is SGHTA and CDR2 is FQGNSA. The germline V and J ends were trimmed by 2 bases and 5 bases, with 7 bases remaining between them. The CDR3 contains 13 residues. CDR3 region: CASSLTVHNEQFF. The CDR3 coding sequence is TGTGCCAGCAGCTTAACAGTTCACAATGAGCAGTTCTTC.

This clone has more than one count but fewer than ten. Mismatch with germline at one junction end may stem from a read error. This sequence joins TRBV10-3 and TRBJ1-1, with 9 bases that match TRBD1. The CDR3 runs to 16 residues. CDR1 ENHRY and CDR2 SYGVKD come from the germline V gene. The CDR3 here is CASSYGTGNMNTEAFF. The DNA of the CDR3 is TGTGCCAGCAGTTACGGGACAGGGAACATGAACACTGAAGCTTTCTTT.

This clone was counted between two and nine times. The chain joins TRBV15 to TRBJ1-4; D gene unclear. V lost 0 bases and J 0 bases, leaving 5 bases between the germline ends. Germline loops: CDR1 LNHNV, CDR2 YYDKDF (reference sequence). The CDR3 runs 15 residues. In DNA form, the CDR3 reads TGTGCCACCAGCAGAGATACTGCAACTAATGAAAAACTGTTTTTT. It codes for CATSRDTATNEKLFF. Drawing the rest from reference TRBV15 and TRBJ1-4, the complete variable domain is DAMVIQNPRYQVTQFGKPVTLSCSQTLNHNVMYWYQQKSSQAPKLLFHYYDKDFNNEADTPDNFQSRRPNTSFCFLDIRSPGLGDTAMYLCATSRDTATNEKLFFGSGTQLSVL.

The CDR3 DNA is TGTGCCAGCAGTTTAGGCCCCAGCGGGAGGGCCAATGAGCAGTTCTTC. This sequence encodes CASSLGPSGRANEQFF. The V gene is TRBV27, the J gene TRBJ2-1; 10 bases are shared with TRBD2. V dropped 2 bases and J dropped 6; count of bases not matched to a gene: 7. Per the germline V gene, CDR1 is MNHEY and CDR2 is SMNVEV (reference sequence). The CDR3 has 16 residues.